This passage covers 19 T cell receptor beta chains from one sample sequenced in a study of T cells in Graves' hyperthyroidism and ophthalmopathy. Authors of the study amplified TCR beta CDR3 regions from RNA transcripts. During a first-round RT-PCR of the TCR CDR3, the HTBI primer set was used. TCRdb processed the multiplex PCR reads anew with MiXCR; each CDR3 protein has one entry. This table has roughly 570,000 distinct CDR3 sequences, under 60% appearing once. Sequencing input: peripheral blood or thyroid tissue (not recorded which). The receptors come from an adult woman with Graves' disease, either hyperthyroidism or ophthalmopathy (not recorded which).

This clonotype has a count of ten or more. The chain employs TRBV6-5 and TRBJ1-1, with 7 positions matching TRBD1. Per germline, CDR1 MNHEY and CDR2 SVGAGI. The CDR3 covers 15 residues. V was pared by 0 bases and J by 0 bases, with 1 base of the junction left unmatched. The CDR3 loop is CASSYSGQMNTEAFF. CDR3 coding DNA: TGTGCCAGCAGTTACTCGGGACAGATGAACACTGAAGCTTTCTTT.

This clonotype has a count of ten or more. The V call is TRBV14, the J call TRBJ1-2; no reliable D call. The CDR3 length is 13 residues. The germline V and J ends were trimmed by 4 bases and 5 bases, with 11 bases remaining between them. Germline lookup yields CDR1 SGHDN and CDR2 FVKESK. The CDR3 DNA reads as TGTGCCAGCAGCCCCGGGCCGTCATATGGCTACACCTTC. Encoded protein: CASSPGPSYGYTF.

The chain combines TRBV19 with TRBJ2-3; 7 bases agree with TRBD1. Per the germline V gene, CDR1 is LNHDA and CDR2 is SQIVND (reference sequence). Trimming took 4 bases from V and 2 from J; bases not matched to a gene: 9. This CDR3 is 16 amino acids long. The CDR3 nucleotides are TGTGCCAGTAGTAGGTTACCGGGACAGACCACAGATACGCAGTATTTT. Translation gives CASSRLPGQTTDTQYF.

This clonotype showed up many times. The rearrangement joins TRBV5-1 to TRBJ1-1; 9 bases are shared with TRBD1. CDR1 and CDR2 from the germline V gene are SGHRS and YFSETQ. The CDR3 is made up of 14 amino acids. Trimming at V came to 4 bases and at J to 5 bases, leaving 6 bases not matched to a gene. CDR3 loop: CASSRGQGWTEAFF. CDR3 DNA sequence: TGCGCCAGCAGCAGGGGACAGGGATGGACTGAAGCTTTCTTT.

The rearrangement links TRBV10-1 to TRBJ1-2; possibly TRBD1 for D (6 bases). V was clipped by 5 bases and J by 0 bases, with 10 bases between them. The CDR3 is 14 residues long. Germline-derived CDR1 and CDR2 are WNHNN and SYGVQD (reference sequence). The CDR3 spells CASSPDSTNYGYTF. The CDR3 coding sequence is TGCGCCAGCAGTCCGGACAGCACTAACTATGGCTACACCTTC.

The chain joins TRBV11-2 to TRBJ2-7; D is undetermined. The CDR3 is 14 amino acids. V dropped 3 bases and J dropped 2 bases, with 11 bases sitting between them. The germline CDR1 and CDR2 sequences are SGHAT and FQNNGV. Here the CDR3 DNA reads TGTGCCAGCAGCTTGTGGTCCACCGCCTACGAGCAGTACTTC. It encodes CASSLWSTAYEQYF.

This clonotype was counted between two and nine times. The V and J genes are TRBV5-1 and TRBJ1-1, with D unclear. The germline V gene encodes CDR1 SGHRS and CDR2 YFSETQ. CDR3 length: 14 amino acids. Deletions cut 4 bases from V and 0 bases from J, with 10 bases between. The CDR3 coding sequence is TGCGCCAGCAGCGGGGAGCCGATGAACACTGAAGCTTTCTTT. Amino acid sequence: CASSGEPMNTEAFF.

The CDR3 DNA sequence: TGTGCCAGCAGCTGGAGCCAGTACTTC. This codes for CASSWSQYF. The rearrangement joins TRBV7-9 to TRBJ2-5; D gene uncertain. V lost 4 bases to trimming and J lost 10 bases, with 4 bases between them. The CDR3 sequence is 9 residues long. CDR1 and CDR2 from the germline V gene are SEHNR and FQNEAQ (reference sequence).

In its sample, this clonotype was seen a few times. This chain joins TRBV19 and TRBJ1-2; 7 nucleotides align to TRBD1. The J segment lost 5 bases and the V segment lost 6 bases, leaving 6 bases of the junction unmatched. The CDR3 is made up of 13 amino acids. Germline V lookup: CDR1 LNHDA, CDR2 SQIVND (reference sequence). In DNA form, the CDR3 reads TGTGCCAGTAGCGAACAGGGGCTTTATGGCTACACCTTC. It specifies CASSEQGLYGYTF.

The table lists this clonotype with a count of one. CDR3 protein: CASSTPEKKLFF. CDR3 sequence (DNA): TGTGCCAGCAGTACCCCAGAAAAAAAACTGTTTTTT. The chain employs TRBV2 and TRBJ1-4, with D hard to call. CDR1 SNHLY and CDR2 FYNNEI come from the germline V gene. Trimming took 5 bases from V and 9 from J, leaving 10 bases between them. This CDR3 is built from 12 residues.

This chain joins TRBV12-3 or TRBV12-4 and TRBJ1-2, with a tentative D call TRBD1 (5 bases). This CDR3 contains 14 residues. Trimming took off 4 bases at V and 3 bases at J, with 12 bases between the two ends. The CDR3 is CASSYTGTDYGYTF. CDR3 nucleotide sequence: TGTGCCAGCAGTTACACCGGGACGGACTATGGCTACACCTTC.

This clonotype has just one count. The chain links TRBV9 to TRBJ1-5; D is uncertain. The germline V gene encodes CDR1 SGDLS and CDR2 YYNGEE. Trimming shortened V by 6 bases and J by 7 bases, and 17 bases separated the two germline ends. This CDR3 comprises 14 residues. DNA of the CDR3: TGTGCCAGCACCCTGGACGAGGTTGGCCAGCCCCAGCATTTT. Protein product: CASTLDEVGQPQHF.

This clonotype has only a few counts. The gene calls are TRBV7-8 and TRBJ2-1; D unclear. Trimming stripped 2 bases from V and 8 bases from J, with 16 bases between. CDR3 length: 15 amino acids. The germline CDR1 and CDR2 sequences are SGHVS and FQNEAQ. In DNA, the CDR3 is TGTGCCAGCAGCTTATCCTTTACAGCGCACGATGAGCAGTTCTTC. The encoded protein is CASSLSFTAHDEQFF.

In its sample, this clonotype was seen many times. The V gene is TRBV2, the J gene TRBJ2-7; D perhaps matches TRBD2 (6 bases). With 4 bases removed from V and 4 bases from J, the gap between germline ends came to 14 bases. CDR3 length equals 14 residues. Germline CDR1 SNHLY, CDR2 FYNNEI. The CDR3 DNA is TGTGCCAGCAGTGGGACTACAGGAATGTACGAGCAGTACTTC. Its translation: CASSGTTGMYEQYF.

On this clonotype itself: This is likely a read error, given that the CDR3 carries no conserved phenylalanine or tryptophan at its end. It is unclear where the CDR3 begins or ends on the DNA, so no DNA is shown, and the CDR3 is as TCRdb lists it. The V call is TRBV5-1, the J call TRBJ2-7; whether TRBD2, the table's D call, matches the DNA was not checked. The CDR3 length is 8 residues, termini included. CDR1 and CDR2 from the germline V gene are SGHRS and YFSETQ. The CDR3 reads CASRTSGE.

The chain joins TRBV7-8 to TRBJ2-7, with 9 nucleotides matching TRBD1. This CDR3 has 14 amino acids. Per germline, CDR1 SGHVS and CDR2 FQNEAQ. V was pared by 3 bases and J by 6 bases, with 6 bases of the junction left unmatched. The CDR3: CASSFREDRGEQYF. The CDR3 DNA reads as TGTGCCAGCAGCTTCAGGGAGGACAGGGGCGAGCAGTACTTC. Full variable domain (missing parts from reference TRBV7-8 and TRBJ2-7): GAGVSQSPRYKVAKRGQDVALRCDPISGHVSLFWYQQALGQGPEFLTYFQNEAQLDKSGLPSDRFFAERPEGSVSTLKIQRTQQEDSAVYLCASSFREDRGEQYFGPGTRLTVT.

The rearrangement uses TRBV25-1 and TRBJ1-1, with D possibly matching TRBD1 (6 bases). Trimming stripped 6 bases from V and 0 bases from J, with 11 bases between. Germline V CDR1 and CDR2: MGHDK, SYGVNS. This CDR3 region has 14 residues. CDR3 in DNA: TGTGCCAGCAGCGCTACAGGGTTGAACACTGAAGCTTTCTTT. Translation gives CASSATGLNTEAFF.

The genes are TRBV3-1 and TRBJ1-5; D may be TRBD1 (5 bases). In germline, CDR1 is LGHDT, CDR2 YNNKEL (reference sequence). Trimming left V 1 base short and J 5 bases short, with 12 bases between. The CDR3 covers 15 residues. The CDR3 bases are TGTGCCAGCAGCCAAGTCGTGGGGCCGGATCAGCCCCAGCATTTT. Residues: CASSQVVGPDQPQHF.

This clonotype was found a few times. The CDR3 loop reads CASSRSGSLEAFF. CDR3 coding DNA: TGTGCCAGCTCACGGTCCGGCAGCTTGGAAGCTTTCTTT. The chain combines TRBV18 with TRBJ1-1; D is undetermined. The CDR3 spans 13 residues. V lost 4 bases, J lost 8 bases, and 14 bases lay in between. Germline CDR1 KGHSH, CDR2 LQKENI. The complete variable domain, with remaining parts taken from reference TRBV18 and TRBJ1-1, reads NAGVMQNPRHLVRRRGQEARLRCSPMKGHSHVYWYRQLPEEGLKFMVYLQKENIIDESGMPKERFSAEFPKEGPSILRIQQVVRGDSAAYFCASSRSGSLEAFFGQGTRLTVV.